The clone carrying this T cell receptor beta chain was recorded many times. RNA transcripts were the template, and TCR beta CDR3 regions were amplified from them. RT-PCR with HTBI primers came first, then second-round multiplex PCR. TCRdb independently ran MiXCR on the multiplex PCR reads; one entry per CDR3 protein. Of fewer than 600,000 distinct CDR3 sequences in the sample, around an eighth are singletons; the top ten hold approximately 9.8%. The PBMCs originated from more than 8 ml of fresh peripheral blood. These data are taken from a study of Graves' ophthalmopathy and Graves' hyperthyroidism. For the study at large: The study drew peripheral blood at initial diagnosis, before any treatment.

J lost 8 bases, V lost 5 bases, and 4 bases had no gene match. Germline V gene lookup returns CDR1 SNHLY and CDR2 FYNNEI. The CDR3 length is 12 residues. This sequence joins TRBV2 and TRBJ1-2, with 8 nucleotides matching TRBD1. The sequence was obtained from a woman younger than 45 with Graves' ophthalmopathy. Sequenced material: blood. The DNA of the CDR3 is TGTGCCAGCAGTCAAAGACAGGGGGGCTACACCTTC. Protein sequence: CASSQRQGGYTF.